This T cell receptor beta chain originates from a study of cytomegalovirus exposure and HLA in healthy donors. Findings and caveats of the study: Testing in vitro showed a few CMV-associated chains specific for CMV antigens. Certain sequence variants were highly shared and formed a cluster, and this cluster was likely a sequencing artifact.

PCR was performed using 60 Vbeta and 13 Jbeta primers. In the study's own analysis: Counted up in a later analysis, unique TCR beta chains came to about 80 million, with around 12 million shared. Clones were read by immunoSEQ multiplex PCR, and TCRdb kept only the in-frame ones, dropping some. V, J and clone size derive from that table, while D and trimming were established from the DNA sequence. In the table there are fewer than 140,000 clones, 75% of which are singletons. For this clone: The antigen is undetermined.

The sample was PBMCs. The sequence came from a male donor in good health and CMV-seropositive.

The chain's CDR3 is CASSPRTSGQPPSYEQYF. The CDR3 DNA sequence: TGTGCCAGCAGCCCTAGAACTAGCGGCCAACCCCCCTCCTACGAGCAGTACTTC. The chain carries TRBV7-2 and TRBJ2-7; 8 bases fit TRBD2. The CDR3 has 18 residues. With V trimmed by 5 bases and J by 0 bases, 15 bases remained unmatched. CDR1 and CDR2 from the germline V gene are SGHTA and FQGNSA.